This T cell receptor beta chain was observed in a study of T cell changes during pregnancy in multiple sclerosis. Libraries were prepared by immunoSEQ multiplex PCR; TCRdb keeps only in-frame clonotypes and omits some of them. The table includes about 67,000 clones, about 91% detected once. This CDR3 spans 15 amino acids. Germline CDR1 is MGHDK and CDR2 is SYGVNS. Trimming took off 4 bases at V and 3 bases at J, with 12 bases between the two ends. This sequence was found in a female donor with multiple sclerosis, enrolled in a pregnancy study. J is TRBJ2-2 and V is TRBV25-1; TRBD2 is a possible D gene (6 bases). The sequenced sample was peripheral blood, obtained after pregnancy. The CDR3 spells CASSGVGGHTGELFF. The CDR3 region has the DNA TGTGCCAGCAGTGGAGTAGGAGGGCACACCGGGGAGCTGTTTTTT.